The present TCR beta chain was sequenced within a study of blood T cells in healthy people across ages. Primers used in a second PCR of roughly 7 to 12 cycles were a sample-barcoded 5' primer and a J-beta primer mix. A single record per CDR3 protein comes from TCRdb applying MiXCR to the 5' RACE reads. The repertoire includes 650,000 to 800,000 distinct CDR3 sequences, under 45% of them detected once, and approximately 19% sits in the top ten. This CDR3 has 15 residues. Sample: blood. The chain combines TRBV21-1 with TRBJ2-3; the table's D call of TRBD2 was not tested on the DNA. TRBV21-1 corresponds to a pseudogene. This TCR came from a man aged 55 to 70 in good health. The chain's CDR3 is CASYLTSGSTDTQYF. Written as DNA, the CDR3 is TGTGCCTCTTACTTGACTAGCGGTAGCACAGATACGCAGTATTTT.